These 32 T cell receptor beta chains came from one sample sequenced in a study of blood T cell repertoires in COVID-19. Profiled with immunoSEQ multiplex PCR; TCRdb holds only in-frame clones, not every one. This table holds tens of thousands of clones, roughly 88% found once. The source material was peripheral blood. The source of these receptors is a human donor in a cohort sampled during active COVID-19.

The gene calls are TRBV9 and TRBJ2-1; 8 bases agree with TRBD2. With 4 bases clipped from V and 2 bases from J, the junction kept 11 bases outside the gene matches. The length of the CDR3 is 17 residues. Germline V gene data show CDR1 as SGDLS and CDR2 as YYNGEE. The CDR3 loop is CASSNPRTGGTYNEQFF. The CDR3 nucleotides are TGTGCCAGCAGCAACCCAAGGACGGGGGGGACCTACAATGAGCAGTTCTTC.

The chain couples TRBV7-9 to TRBJ2-5, with 9 bases that match TRBD1. This CDR3 has 18 residues. The V gene end was trimmed by 4 bases and the J gene end by 5 bases; junction bases not matched to a gene: 17. The germline V gene has CDR1 SEHNR and CDR2 FQNEAQ (reference sequence). The CDR3 coding sequence is TGTGCCAGCAGCTCCCGGAAGCAGGACAGGGGTGATTCCGAGACCCAGTACTTC. Its translation: CASSSRKQDRGDSETQYF.

The chain links TRBV5-6 to TRBJ1-1; D is unclear. The CDR3 is made up of 12 amino acids. With 1 base removed from V and 7 bases from J, the gap between germline ends came to 8 bases. Germline assignment: CDR1 SGHDT and CDR2 YYEEEE. The CDR3 DNA sequence: TGTGCCAGCAGCTTGTCCCCAGGTGAAGCTTTCTTT. This codes for CASSLSPGEAFF. Supplemented by reference TRBV5-6 and TRBJ1-1, the full variable domain reads DAGVTQSPTHLIKTRGQQVTLRCSPKSGHDTVSWYQQALGQGPQFIFQYYEEEERQRGNFPDRFSGHQFPNYSSELNVNALLLGDSALYLCASSLSPGEAFFGQGTRLTVV.

The chain joins TRBV5-1 to TRBJ2-1; a weak D match, TRBD2 (6 bases). Germline CDR1 and CDR2: SGHRS and YFSETQ. The CDR3 length is 15 residues. The germline V and J ends were trimmed by 3 bases and 0 bases, with 10 bases remaining between them. The CDR3 nucleotides read TGCGCCAGCAGCTGGGCCGGGAGCTCCTACAATGAGCAGTTCTTC. Its protein product is CASSWAGSSYNEQFF.

The chain joins TRBV29-1 to TRBJ2-1; D may be TRBD2 (6 bases). CDR1 is SQVTM, CDR2 ANQGSEA, per germline. CDR3 length: 11 amino acids. V was pared by 1 base and J by 8 bases, with 6 bases between. For the CDR3, the DNA is TGCAGCGTTGAAGGGGGGGATGAGCAGTTCTTC. This codes for CSVEGGDEQFF.

The chain uses TRBV19 and TRBJ1-5, with D uncertain. CDR1 and CDR2 (germline): LNHDA, SQIVND (reference sequence). V was clipped by 3 bases and J by 2 bases, with 8 bases between them. CDR3 size: 14 residues. CDR3 region: CASSIMEGNQPQHF. The CDR3 bases are TGTGCCAGTAGTATCATGGAGGGCAATCAGCCCCAGCATTTT.

The rearrangement joins TRBV9 to TRBJ2-1, with 8 bases lining up with TRBD2. This CDR3 comprises 16 residues. After removal of 0 bases from V and 8 bases from J, the junction contained 10 bases not matched to a gene. Per the germline V gene, CDR1 is SGDLS and CDR2 is YYNGEE. The CDR3 DNA is TGTGCCAGCAGCGTAGGGTCGGGACTAGTTAGCTATGAGCAGTTCTTC. The encoded protein is CASSVGSGLVSYEQFF.

This chain links TRBV11-1 with TRBJ2-7, with D possibly being TRBD2 (5 bases). CDR3 length: 14 amino acids. CDR1 SGHAT and CDR2 FQDESV come from the germline V gene (reference sequence). The ends were cut back, 3 bases at V and 2 bases at J, with 11 bases in the middle. The CDR3 region is CASSFGINPYEQYF. CDR3 sequence (DNA): TGTGCCAGCAGCTTCGGGATTAATCCCTACGAGCAGTACTTC. The full variable domain, its missing parts supplied by reference TRBV11-1 and TRBJ2-7, is EAEVAQSPRYKITEKSQAVAFWCDPISGHATLYWYRQILGQGPELLVQFQDESVVDDSQLPKDRFSAERLKGVDSTLKIQPAELGDSAMYLCASSFGINPYEQYFGPGTRLTVT.

The gene calls are TRBV7-2 and TRBJ1-3; 7 nucleotides align to TRBD1. Germline assignment: CDR1 SGHTA and CDR2 FQGNSA. The CDR3 loop spans 15 amino acids. Trimming removed 2 bases from V and 2 bases from J; junction bases left unmatched: 3. CDR3: CASSLTGVAGNTIYF. In nucleotides, the CDR3 is TGTGCCAGCAGCTTAACAGGGGTAGCTGGAAACACCATATATTTT.

The V gene is TRBV4-2, the J gene TRBJ2-1; 7 nucleotides align to TRBD2. The CDR3 loop spans 16 amino acids. CDR1 is LGHNA, CDR2 YNFKEQ, per germline. The ends lost 0 bases at V and 2 bases at J; junction bases unmatched: 4. The CDR3 DNA sequence: TGTGCCAGCAGCCAAGAGGGCGGGAGTGCCTACAATGAGCAGTTCTTC. Encoded protein: CASSQEGGSAYNEQFF.

V usage is TRBV7-2 and J usage is TRBJ2-5, with 8 bases lining up with TRBD1. The V segment lost 6 bases and the J segment 4 bases; nucleotides outside the gene matches: 7. Germline V gene data show CDR1 as SGHTA and CDR2 as FQGNSA. This CDR3 contains 14 residues. The DNA of the CDR3 is TGTGCCAGCAGTTTCCAGGGGGCAGGAGAGACCCAGTACTTC. Protein sequence: CASSFQGAGETQYF. The full variable domain, completed using reference TRBV7-2 and TRBJ2-5, is GAGVSQSPSNKVTEKGKDVELRCDPISGHTALYWYRQSLGQGLEFLIYFQGNSAPDKSGLPSDRFSAERTGGSVSTLTIQRTQQEDSAVYLCASSFQGAGETQYFGPGTRLLVL.

The genes are TRBV5-1 and TRBJ2-1, with no clear D. This CDR3 region has 12 residues. The germline V gene has CDR1 SGHRS and CDR2 YFSETQ. Trimming cost V 4 bases and J 6 bases, with 8 bases left between them. CDR3 sequence reads: CASSPVVNEQFF. The DNA of the CDR3 is TGCGCCAGCAGCCCTGTTGTCAATGAGCAGTTCTTC.

The rearrangement joins TRBV5-1 to TRBJ2-1; the match to TRBD1 covers 7 bases. This CDR3 is built from 13 residues. V lost 7 bases, J lost 0 bases, and 1 base stayed unmatched. Germline values: CDR1 SGHRS, CDR2 YFSETQ. The CDR3 spells CASRDSSYNEQFF. CDR3 sequence (DNA): TGCGCCAGCCGGGACAGCTCCTACAATGAGCAGTTCTTC.

Here the CDR3 DNA reads TGCGCCAGCAGCCCTGAAGCGGGGATGTCTGGGGCCAACGTCCTGACTTTC. It translates to CASSPEAGMSGANVLTF. The V and J genes are TRBV4-1 and TRBJ2-6, with 7 bases aligning to TRBD2. Trimming took 4 bases from V and 1 from J; bases not matched to a gene: 7. The CDR3 covers 17 residues. CDR1 and CDR2 (germline): MGHRA, YSYEKL.

The chain joins TRBV7-3 to TRBJ1-6; D is unresolved. This CDR3 has 14 residues. Germline CDR1 is SGHTA and CDR2 is FQGTGA. V was trimmed by 4 bases and J by 7 bases, leaving 11 bases between them. The CDR3 loop is CASSSESRNSPLHF. The CDR3 region has the DNA TGTGCCAGCAGCTCGGAGAGCCGGAATTCACCCCTCCACTTT.

The chain couples TRBV5-1 to TRBJ2-3; 11 bases fit TRBD1. Germline CDR1 SGHRS, CDR2 YFSETQ. This CDR3 comprises 14 residues. The junction had 3 bases not matched to a gene; V was cut back by 4 bases and J by 5 bases. CDR3 in amino acids: CASSRDRGVDTQYF. The CDR3 nucleotides read TGCGCCAGCAGCAGGGACAGGGGGGTAGATACGCAGTATTTT.

The chain employs TRBV6-4 and TRBJ1-5; D remains unclear. V lost 0 bases and J 1 base, leaving 10 bases between the germline ends. This CDR3 region has 16 residues. Germline assignment: CDR1 MRHNA and CDR2 SNTAGT. The DNA for the CDR3 is TGTGCCAGCAGTGACTCGTCCAAGCGGAGCAATCAGCCCCAGCATTTT. Encoded protein: CASSDSSKRSNQPQHF.

This chain connects TRBV28 to TRBJ2-3; 8 bases match TRBD1. Germline V gene sequence: CDR1 MDHEN, CDR2 SYDVKM. Unmatched junction bases numbered 9, after V lost 7 bases and J lost 3 bases. The CDR3 has 15 amino acids. The CDR3 region is CASNIDRGPTDTQYF. In nucleotides, the CDR3 is TGTGCCAGCAACATTGACAGGGGCCCAACAGATACGCAGTATTTT. Variable domain in full (rest from reference TRBV28 and TRBJ2-3): DVKVTQSSRYLVKRTGEKVFLECVQDMDHENMFWYRQDPGLGLRLIYFSYDVKMKEKGDIPEGYSVSREKKERFSLILESASTNQTSMYLCASNIDRGPTDTQYFGPGTRLTVL.

The chain couples TRBV5-8 to TRBJ1-2; 8 nucleotides line up with TRBD1. Germline trimming cut 4 bases from V and 4 bases from J; bases unmatched to any gene: 9. The length of the CDR3 is 15 residues. Germline V CDR1 and CDR2: SGHTS, YDEGEE. The chain's CDR3 is CASSLMSQGAYGYTF. For the CDR3, the DNA is TGTGCCAGCAGCCTCATGTCGCAGGGGGCCTATGGCTACACCTTC. Together with reference TRBV5-8 and TRBJ1-2, the CDR3 gives the full variable domain: EAGVTQSPTHLIKTRGQQATLRCSPISGHTSVYWYQQALGLGLQFLLWYDEGEERNRGNFPPRFSGRQFPNYSSELNVNALELEDSALYLCASSLMSQGAYGYTFGSGTRLTVV.

The rearrangement uses TRBV7-9 and TRBJ2-7; 7 nucleotides match TRBD1. V was clipped by 8 bases and J by 4 bases; unmatched bases: 8. CDR3 size: 13 residues. Per the germline V gene, CDR1 is SEHNR and CDR2 is FQNEAQ (reference sequence). DNA for the CDR3: TGTGCCAGCGGCAGACAGGGTTTATACGAGCAGTACTTC. Translated: CASGRQGLYEQYF.

This sequence joins TRBV6-6 and TRBJ1-1; weak D call: TRBD1 (6 bases). The ends were cut back, 2 bases at V and 9 bases at J, with 10 bases in the middle. This CDR3 is 12 amino acids long. Germline-derived CDR1 and CDR2 are MNHNY and SVGAGI (reference sequence). The CDR3 is CASSYLRDKAFF. In DNA form, the CDR3 reads TGTGCCAGCAGTTACCTCCGGGACAAAGCTTTCTTT.

The V call is TRBV6-5, the J call TRBJ1-1; TRBD1 agrees at 10 bases. Germline assignment: CDR1 MNHEY and CDR2 SVGAGI. V lost 9 bases and J lost 5; bases outside the gene matches: 3. The CDR3 spans 12 residues. The CDR3 DNA is TGTGCCAGTGGGACAGGGGTTACTGAAGCTTTCTTT. Protein sequence: CASGTGVTEAFF.

The J gene is TRBJ2-1, the V gene TRBV7-2; a possible D gene is TRBD2 (5 bases). The V and J ends lost 5 bases and 15 bases respectively, with 14 bases between them. The V gene's germline CDR1 is SGHTA and CDR2 FQGNSA. CDR3 size: 11 residues. Here the CDR3 reads CASSLDSAGFF. The CDR3 DNA reads TGTGCCAGCAGCCTGGACTCCGCGGGGTTCTTC.

The chain recombines TRBV3-1 (or the pseudogene TRBV3-2) with TRBJ1-1; D uncertain. Deletions cut 3 bases from V and 0 bases from J, with 11 bases between. In germline, CDR1 is LGHDT, CDR2 YNNKEL (reference sequence). This CDR3 comprises 15 residues. The CDR3 nucleotides read TGTGCCAGCAGCCAGACGTTAGCACTGAACACTGAAGCTTTCTTT. Residues: CASSQTLALNTEAFF.

The V call is TRBV2, the J call TRBJ1-2; TRBD1 aligns across 12 bases. Germline V gene sequence: CDR1 SNHLY, CDR2 FYNNEI. The CDR3 covers 17 residues. Trimming at V came to 8 bases and at J to 2 bases, leaving 12 bases not matched to a gene. CDR3 amino acids: CASRLGTGGPGNYGYTF. CDR3 nucleotides: TGTGCCAGCCGTTTAGGGACAGGGGGCCCCGGGAACTATGGCTACACCTTC.

This chain joins TRBV18 and TRBJ2-3; a weak D match, TRBD2 (6 bases). Germline-derived CDR1 and CDR2 are KGHSH and LQKENI. Between the trimmed V and J ends, which lost 1 base and 2 bases, there was a span of 7 bases. CDR3 length equals 14 residues. The CDR3 loop is CASSPLAATDTQYF. The CDR3, as DNA: TGTGCCAGCTCACCACTAGCGGCCACAGATACGCAGTATTTT.

V usage is TRBV19 and J usage is TRBJ1-2; 8 bases fit TRBD1. V trimming: 8 bases; J trimming: 3 bases; junction bases outside the gene matches: 8. The CDR3 is made up of 14 amino acids. CDR1 is LNHDA, CDR2 SQIVND, per germline (reference sequence). The CDR3 loop is CASLPRGLDYGYTF. The CDR3 bases are TGTGCCAGTCTTCCCAGGGGGCTGGACTATGGCTACACCTTC.

This sequence joins TRBV29-1 and TRBJ2-7; D is undetermined. Germline CDR1 reads SQVTM; CDR2 reads ANQGSEA. The CDR3 contains 12 residues. Trimming stripped 2 bases from V and 3 bases from J, with 8 bases between. In DNA, the CDR3 is TGCAGCGTTGAATGGTCAGACTACGAGCAGTACTTC. This encodes CSVEWSDYEQYF.

The gene calls are TRBV3-1 (or the pseudogene TRBV3-2) and TRBJ1-2, with TRBD1 identical over 7 bases. The ends lost 8 bases at V and 0 bases at J; junction bases unmatched: 15. Germline V CDR1 and CDR2: LGHDT, YNNKEL (reference sequence). The CDR3 loop spans 17 amino acids. The CDR3 sequence is CASGPVRTGLANYGYTF. In DNA form, the CDR3 reads TGTGCCAGCGGCCCCGTCCGGACAGGCCTAGCTAACTATGGCTACACCTTC.

The rearrangement links TRBV27 to TRBJ1-2; TRBD1 agrees at 8 bases. CDR1 and CDR2 from the germline V gene are MNHEY and SMNVEV (reference sequence). After removal of 0 bases from V and 5 bases from J, the junction contained 5 bases not matched to a gene. This CDR3 comprises 15 residues. CDR3 nucleotides: TGTGCCAGCAGTTTATCGGGGACAGGCCCATATGGCTACACCTTC. This translates into CASSLSGTGPYGYTF.

The chain recombines TRBV25-1 with TRBJ1-2; D is ambiguous. The CDR3 has 15 amino acids. V gave up 4 bases and J gave up 4 bases, with 16 bases separating them. CDR1 is MGHDK and CDR2 is SYGVNS in the germline V gene. As DNA, the CDR3 is TGTGCCAGCAGTGCACCTACCCGAGGGCTCTATGGCTACACCTTC. Its protein is CASSAPTRGLYGYTF.

The chain recombines TRBV20-1 with TRBJ2-1, with TRBD2 matching 10 bases. V trimming: 3 bases; J trimming: 10 bases; junction bases outside the gene matches: 12. The CDR3 loop spans 15 amino acids. Germline loops: CDR1 DFQATT, CDR2 SNEGSKA (reference sequence). Here the CDR3 reads CSASMASGRNHEQFF. DNA for the CDR3: TGCAGTGCTAGTATGGCTAGCGGGAGAAATCACGAGCAGTTCTTC.